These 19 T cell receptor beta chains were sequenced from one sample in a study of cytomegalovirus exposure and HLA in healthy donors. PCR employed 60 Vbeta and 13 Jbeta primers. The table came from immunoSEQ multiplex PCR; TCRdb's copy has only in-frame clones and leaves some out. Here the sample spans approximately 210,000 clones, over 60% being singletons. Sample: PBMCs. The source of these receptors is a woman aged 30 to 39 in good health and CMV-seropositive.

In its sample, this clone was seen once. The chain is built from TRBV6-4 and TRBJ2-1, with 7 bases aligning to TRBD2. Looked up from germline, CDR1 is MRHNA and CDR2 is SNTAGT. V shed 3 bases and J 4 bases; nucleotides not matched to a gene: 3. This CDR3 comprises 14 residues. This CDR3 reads CASSESGDYNEQFF. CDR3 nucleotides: TGTGCCAGCAGTGAAAGCGGGGATTACAATGAGCAGTTCTTC.

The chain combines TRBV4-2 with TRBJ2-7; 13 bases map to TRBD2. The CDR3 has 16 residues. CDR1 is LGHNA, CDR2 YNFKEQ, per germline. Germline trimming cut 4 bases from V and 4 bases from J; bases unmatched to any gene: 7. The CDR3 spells CASSRDGTSGKYEQYF. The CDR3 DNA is TGTGCCAGCAGCCGCGACGGGACTAGCGGGAAGTACGAGCAGTACTTC.

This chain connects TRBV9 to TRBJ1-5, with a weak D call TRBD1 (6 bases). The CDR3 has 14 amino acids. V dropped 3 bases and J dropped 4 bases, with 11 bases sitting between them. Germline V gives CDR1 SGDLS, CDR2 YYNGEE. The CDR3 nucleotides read TGTGCCAGCAGCGCACAGGGCCGGAATCAGCCCCAGCATTTT. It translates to CASSAQGRNQPQHF.

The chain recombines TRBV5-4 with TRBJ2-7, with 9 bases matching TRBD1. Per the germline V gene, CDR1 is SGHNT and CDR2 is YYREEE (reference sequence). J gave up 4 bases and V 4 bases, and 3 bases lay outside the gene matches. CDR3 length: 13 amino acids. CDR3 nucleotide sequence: TGTGCCAGCAGCATACAGGGGGCTTACGAGCAGTACTTC. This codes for CASSIQGAYEQYF.

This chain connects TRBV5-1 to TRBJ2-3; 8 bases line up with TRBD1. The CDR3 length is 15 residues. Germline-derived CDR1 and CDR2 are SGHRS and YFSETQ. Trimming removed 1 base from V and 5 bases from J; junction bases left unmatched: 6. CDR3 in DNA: TGCGCCAGCAGCTTGCAGGGGGCAGGGGGAGATACGCAGTATTTT. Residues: CASSLQGAGGDTQYF.

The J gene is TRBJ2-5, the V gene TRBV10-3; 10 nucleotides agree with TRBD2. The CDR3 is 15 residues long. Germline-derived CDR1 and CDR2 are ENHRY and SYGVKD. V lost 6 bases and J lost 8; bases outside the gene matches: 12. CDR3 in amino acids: CAISASGRVRGTQYF. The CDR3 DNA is TGTGCCATCAGCGCAAGCGGGAGGGTCCGGGGAACCCAGTACTTC.

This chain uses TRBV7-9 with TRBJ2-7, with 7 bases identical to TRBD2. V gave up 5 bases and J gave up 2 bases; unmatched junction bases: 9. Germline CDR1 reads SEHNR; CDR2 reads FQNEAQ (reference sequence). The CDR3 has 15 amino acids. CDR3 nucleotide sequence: TGTGCCAGCAGCGCGGGCGGGAGCCCCACCTACGAGCAGTACTTC. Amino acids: CASSAGGSPTYEQYF.

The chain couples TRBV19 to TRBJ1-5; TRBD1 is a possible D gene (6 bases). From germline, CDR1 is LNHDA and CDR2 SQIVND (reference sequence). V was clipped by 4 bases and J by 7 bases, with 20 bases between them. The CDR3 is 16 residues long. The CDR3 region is CASSTTNQFRGQPQHF. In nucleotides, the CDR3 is TGTGCCAGTAGTACCACCAACCAATTCAGGGGCCAGCCCCAGCATTTT. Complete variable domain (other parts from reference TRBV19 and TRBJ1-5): DGGITQSPKYLFRKEGQNVTLSCEQNLNHDAMYWYRQDPGQGLRLIYYSQIVNDFQKGDIAEGYSVSREKKESFPLTVTSAQKNPTAFYLCASSTTNQFRGQPQHFGDGTRLSIL.

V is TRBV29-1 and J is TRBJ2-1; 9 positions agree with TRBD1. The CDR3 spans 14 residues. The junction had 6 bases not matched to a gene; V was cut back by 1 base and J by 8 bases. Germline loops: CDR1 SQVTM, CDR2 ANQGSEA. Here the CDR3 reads CSVEAGQGMDEQFF. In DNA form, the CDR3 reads TGCAGCGTTGAAGCCGGACAGGGGATGGATGAGCAGTTCTTC.

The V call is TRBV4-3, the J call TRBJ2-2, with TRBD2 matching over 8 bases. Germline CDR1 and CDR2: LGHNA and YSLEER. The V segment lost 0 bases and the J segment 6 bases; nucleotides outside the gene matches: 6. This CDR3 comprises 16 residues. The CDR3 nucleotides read TGCGCCAGCAGCCAAGATCTGAGCGGGAGAGCCGGGGAGCTGTTTTTT. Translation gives CASSQDLSGRAGELFF.

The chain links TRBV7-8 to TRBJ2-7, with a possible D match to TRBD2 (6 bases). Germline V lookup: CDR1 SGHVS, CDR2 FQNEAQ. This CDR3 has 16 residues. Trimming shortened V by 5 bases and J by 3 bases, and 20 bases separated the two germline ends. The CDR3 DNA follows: TGTGCCAGCAGCGCGAAACCGGGACTTCACGGCTACGAGCAGTACTTC. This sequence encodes CASSAKPGLHGYEQYF.

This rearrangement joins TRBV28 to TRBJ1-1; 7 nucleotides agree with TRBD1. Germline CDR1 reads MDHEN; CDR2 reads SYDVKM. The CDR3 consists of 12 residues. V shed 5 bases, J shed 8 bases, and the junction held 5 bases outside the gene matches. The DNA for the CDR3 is TGTGCCAGCAGTCGGTCGACAGGGGAAGCTTTCTTT. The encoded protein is CASSRSTGEAFF.

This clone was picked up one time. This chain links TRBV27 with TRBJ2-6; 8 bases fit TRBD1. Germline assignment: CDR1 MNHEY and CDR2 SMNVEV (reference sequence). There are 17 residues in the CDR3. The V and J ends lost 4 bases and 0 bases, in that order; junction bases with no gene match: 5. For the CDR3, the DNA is TGTGCCAGCAGTTCCGGGACAGGCTCCTCTGGGGCCAACGTCCTGACTTTC. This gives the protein CASSSGTGSSGANVLTF.

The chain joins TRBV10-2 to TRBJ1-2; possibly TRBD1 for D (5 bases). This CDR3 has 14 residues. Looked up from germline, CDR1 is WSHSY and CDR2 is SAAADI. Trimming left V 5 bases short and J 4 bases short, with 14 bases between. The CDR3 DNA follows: TGCGCCAGCAGTCGGGGGGAATGGGGCTATGGCTACACCTTC. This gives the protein CASSRGEWGYGYTF.

The CDR3, as DNA: TGTGCCACCTCTGAGGGGCGGGGTGAAGCTTTCTTT. Protein product: CATSEGRGEAFF. The V call is TRBV6-5, the J call TRBJ1-1, with D possibly matching TRBD1 (5 bases). Trimming shortened V by 10 bases and J by 7 bases, and 16 bases separated the two germline ends. This CDR3 comprises 12 residues. CDR1 MNHEY and CDR2 SVGAGI come from the germline V gene.

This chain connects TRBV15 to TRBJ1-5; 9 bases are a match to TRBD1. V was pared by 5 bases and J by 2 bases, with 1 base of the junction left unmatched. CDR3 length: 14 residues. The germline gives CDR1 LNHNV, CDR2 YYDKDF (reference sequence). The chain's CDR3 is CATSRTGGNQPQHF. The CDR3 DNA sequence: TGTGCCACCAGCCGGACAGGGGGCAATCAGCCCCAGCATTTT.

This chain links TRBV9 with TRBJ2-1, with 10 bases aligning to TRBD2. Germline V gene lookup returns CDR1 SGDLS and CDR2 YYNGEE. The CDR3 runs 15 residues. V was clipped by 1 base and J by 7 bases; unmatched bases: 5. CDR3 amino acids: CASSVQASGSNEQFF. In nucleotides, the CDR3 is TGTGCCAGCAGCGTACAGGCTAGCGGGAGTAATGAGCAGTTCTTC.

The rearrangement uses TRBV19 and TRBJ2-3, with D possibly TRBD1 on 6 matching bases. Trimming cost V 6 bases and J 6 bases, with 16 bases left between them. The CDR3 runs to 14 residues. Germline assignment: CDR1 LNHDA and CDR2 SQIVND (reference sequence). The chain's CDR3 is CASRTSGASDTQYF. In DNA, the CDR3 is TGTGCCAGTAGGACATCAGGGGCGAGTGATACGCAGTATTTT.

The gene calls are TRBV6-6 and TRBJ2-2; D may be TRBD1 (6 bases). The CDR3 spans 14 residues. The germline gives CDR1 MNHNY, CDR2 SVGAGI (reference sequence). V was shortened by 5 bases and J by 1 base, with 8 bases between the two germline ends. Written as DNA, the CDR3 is TGTGCCAGCAGTAGGACAGAGAACACCGGGGAGCTGTTTTTT. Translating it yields CASSRTENTGELFF.